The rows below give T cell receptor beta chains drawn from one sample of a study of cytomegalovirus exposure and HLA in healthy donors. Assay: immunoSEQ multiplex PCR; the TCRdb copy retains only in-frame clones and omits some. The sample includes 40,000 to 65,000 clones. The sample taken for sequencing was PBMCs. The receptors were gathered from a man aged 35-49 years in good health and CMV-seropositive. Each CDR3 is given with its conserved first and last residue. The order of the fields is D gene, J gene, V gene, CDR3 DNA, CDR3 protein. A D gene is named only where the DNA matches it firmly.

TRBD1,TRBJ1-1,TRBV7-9,TGTGCCAGCAGCTTACAGGGGGCGCGGGGTGAAGCTTTCTTT,CASSLQGARGEAFF
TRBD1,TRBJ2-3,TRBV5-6,TGTGCCAGCAGCCCGGACAGGGTAGCTGAAGATACGCAGTATTTT,CASSPDRVAEDTQYF
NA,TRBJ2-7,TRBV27,TGTGCCAGCAGTTTCACAGGGTCCTACGAGCAGTACTTC,CASSFTGSYEQYF
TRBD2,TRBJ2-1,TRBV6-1,TGTGCCAGCAGTGAATTTAGCGGGCTAGACAATGAGCAGTTCTTC,CASSEFSGLDNEQFF
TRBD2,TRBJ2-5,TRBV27,TGTGCCAGCAGTTCGAGGCTAGCGGGAGATGAGACCCAGTACTTC,CASSSRLAGDETQYF
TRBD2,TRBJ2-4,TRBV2,TGTGCCAGCAGGGGGGGACTAGCGGAAAACATTCAGTACTTC,CASRGGLAENIQYF
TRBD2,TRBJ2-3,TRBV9,TGTGCCAGCAGCGTAACGGCGGGGGGCACAGATACGCAGTATTTT,CASSVTAGGTDTQYF
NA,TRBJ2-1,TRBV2,TGTGCCAGCAAGGCTAGCCGATTGCCTGAGCAGTTCTTC,CASKASRLPEQFF
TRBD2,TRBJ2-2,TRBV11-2,TGTGCCAGCGGACTAGCGGGGGGCCCCACCGGGGAGCTGTTTTTT,CASGLAGGPTGELFF
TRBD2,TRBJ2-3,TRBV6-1,TGTGCCAGCAGTGGGGGACTAGACACAGATACGCAGTATTTT,CASSGGLDTDTQYF
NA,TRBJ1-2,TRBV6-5,TGTGCCAGCAGTTACGCCCGGCAGGGCCACTATGGCTACACCTTC,CASSYARQGHYGYTF
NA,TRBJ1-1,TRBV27,TGTGCCAGCAGTTTCGGACAGAACACTGAAGCTTTCTTT,CASSFGQNTEAFF
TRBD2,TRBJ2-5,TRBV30,TGTGCCTGGAGTAACGCGGCGGGGGAGCAAGAGACCCAGTACTTC,CAWSNAAGEQETQYF
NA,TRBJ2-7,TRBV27,TGTGCCAGCAGTTTGGGGATTGACAGCTACGAGCAGTACTTC,CASSLGIDSYEQYF
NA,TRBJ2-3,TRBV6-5,TGTGCCAGCAATGGTGACAGGAGCACAGATACGCAGTATTTT,CASNGDRSTDTQYF
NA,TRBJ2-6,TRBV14,TGTGCCAGCAGTCCCGGGACACACAACGTCCTGACTTTC,CASSPGTHNVLTF
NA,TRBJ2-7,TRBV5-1,TGCGCCAGCAGCTTTCAAGGGGGCTACGAGCAGTACTTC,CASSFQGGYEQYF
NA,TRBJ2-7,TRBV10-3,TGTGCCATCAGTGAGGGAGGGGGGGGAGCCTACGAGCAGTACTTC,CAISEGGGGAYEQYF
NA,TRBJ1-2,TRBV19,TGTGCCAGTATGAACCACAGGGAGTTGATCTATGGCTACACCTTC,CASMNHRELIYGYTF
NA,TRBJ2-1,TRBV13,TGTGCCAGCAGCTTAGGGGCAGGGTCCAGGGAGCAGTTCTTC,CASSLGAGSREQFF
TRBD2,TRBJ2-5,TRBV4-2,TGTGCCAGCAGCCAAGAGCGGGGGGGCCAAGAGACCCAGTACTTC,CASSQERGGQETQYF
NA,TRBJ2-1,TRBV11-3,TGTGCCAGCAGCTTAGCACAGACCAATGAGCAGTTCTTC,CASSLAQTNEQFF
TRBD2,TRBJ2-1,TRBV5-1,TGCGCCAGCAGCCGTAGCGGGAGGCCCAGCTCCTACAATGAGCAGTTCTTC,CASSRSGRPSSYNEQFF
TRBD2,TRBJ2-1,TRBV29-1,TGCAGCGTTCGGCTAGCGGGAGGGCTCAATGAGCAGTTCTTC,CSVRLAGGLNEQFF
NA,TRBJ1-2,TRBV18,TGTGCCAGCTCACCAGATACGGGGGAAGGCTACACCTTC,CASSPDTGEGYTF
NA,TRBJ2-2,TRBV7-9,TGTGCCAGCAGGCCCCCCCAGGCGAACACCGGGGAGCTGTTTTTT,CASRPPQANTGELFF
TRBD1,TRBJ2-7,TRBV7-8,TGTGCCAGCAGCTTAGTGGCCGGGACAGGGGGCTCCTACGAGCAGTACTTC,CASSLVAGTGGSYEQYF
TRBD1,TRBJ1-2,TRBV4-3,TGCGCCAGCAGCCAAGACCAGGGGGCGCGGTGGTACACCTTC,CASSQDQGARWYTF
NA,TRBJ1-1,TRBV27,TGTGCCAGCAGTCGAGTTGTCAACACTGAAGCTTTCTTT,CASSRVVNTEAFF
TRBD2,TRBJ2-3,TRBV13,TGTGCCAGCAGCCCTAGCGGGGGTAGCACAGATACGCAGTATTTT,CASSPSGGSTDTQYF
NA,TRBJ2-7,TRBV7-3,TGTGCCAGCAGCTTAGTGGGGGGTACCTACGAGCAGTACTTC,CASSLVGGTYEQYF
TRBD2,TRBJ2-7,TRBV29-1,TGCAGCGTAGGGACTAACTACGAGCAGTACTTC,CSVGTNYEQYF
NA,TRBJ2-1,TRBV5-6,TGTGCCAGCAGCTCCTGGGGGCTCTACAATGAGCAGTTCTTC,CASSSWGLYNEQFF
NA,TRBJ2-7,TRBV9,TGTGCCAGCAGCGGCCCGGACAGCAACGAGCAGTACTTC,CASSGPDSNEQYF
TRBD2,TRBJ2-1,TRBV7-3,TGTGCCAGCAGCTTATGGAAGCGGGAGGTGGGTTACAATGAGCAGTTCTTC,CASSLWKREVGYNEQFF
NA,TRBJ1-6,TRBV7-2,TGTGCCAGCAGTCAGCAGCACAGCTCACCCCTCCACTTT,CASSQQHSSPLHF
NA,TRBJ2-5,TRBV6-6,TGTGCCAGCAGTTACCGCTCGGCGGGGCAAGAGACCCAGTACTTC,CASSYRSAGQETQYF
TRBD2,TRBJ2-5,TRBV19,TGTGCCAGTAGTATGACTAGCCGAGAGACCCAGTACTTC,CASSMTSRETQYF
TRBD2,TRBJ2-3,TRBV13,TGTGCCAGCAGCCCTCGACTAGCTGAGAGAGATACGCAGTATTTT,CASSPRLAERDTQYF
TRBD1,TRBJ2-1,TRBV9,TGTGCCAGCAGCGCAAACAGGGGGAGCAATGAGCAGTTCTTC,CASSANRGSNEQFF
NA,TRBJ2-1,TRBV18,TGTGCCAGCTCACCACAGCGGAGGAGCTCCTACAATGAGCAGTTCTTC,CASSPQRRSSYNEQFF
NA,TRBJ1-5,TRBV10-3,TGTGCCATCAGTGAAACGGACAATAATAGCAATCAGCCCCAGCATTTT,CAISETDNNSNQPQHF
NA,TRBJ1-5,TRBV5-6,TGTGCCAGCAGCTTGGGAAGGGGGGGATTGAGGCCCCAGCATTTT,CASSLGRGGLRPQHF
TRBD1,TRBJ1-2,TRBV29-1,TGCAGCGACTCCCACCGGGACAGGGTACATGGCTACACCTTC,CSDSHRDRVHGYTF
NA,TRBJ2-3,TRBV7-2,TGTGCCAGCAGCCCAGGGACTAGCACAGATACGCAGTATTTT,CASSPGTSTDTQYF